The T cell receptor beta chain described here comes from a study of blood T cell repertoires in COVID-19. Study-wide background: T cells, B-cell-depleted T cells, or PBMCs supplied cDNA or gDNA.

The data were produced by immunoSEQ multiplex PCR, yet TCRdb's version contains in-frame clones alone and is incomplete. The data hold 150,000 to 200,000 clones, with 82% observed a single time. There are 17 residues in the CDR3. V was shortened by 6 bases and J by 2 bases, with 17 bases between the two germline ends. Germline V lookup: CDR1 ENHRY, CDR2 SYGVKD. Living in about 25 US areas, the participants were between roughly 18 and 95 years of age. The sequencing sample was made of PBMCs or T cells enriched from blood (not recorded which). This clonotype originated in a woman aged 55-70 years with acute COVID-19. The chain employs TRBV10-3 and TRBJ1-6, with D tentatively TRBD1 (6 bases). CDR3 bases: TGTGCCATCAGACCCGAGGGGGGGATTACCTATAATTCACCCCTCCACTTT. It specifies CAIRPEGGITYNSPLHF.